This TCR beta chain was observed in a study of CD8+CD57+ T cells in acquired aplastic anemia. Turning to the study itself: On average, sorted CD4+ and CD8+ cells gave 2.5 to 4 ug of DNA.

Investigators profiled TCR beta VDJ and CDR3 from genomic DNA template. TCRdb reprocessed the reads with MiXCR, giving one entry per CDR3 protein. Of about 200,000 distinct CDR3 sequences detected, 30% to 40% appear once; the ten largest clones hold around 1.1%. This clonotype appeared a few times. The clonotype was recovered from a human donor in good health, serving as a control. The sequenced material came from sorted CD4+, CD8+, or CD8+CD57+ T cells (not recorded which) from PBMCs.

The CDR3 spells CASSTSQSSYEQYF. The CDR3 nucleotides read TGTGCCAGCTCAACGTCGCAGTCCTCCTACGAGCAGTACTTC. This chain uses TRBV18 with TRBJ2-7; D not certain. Germline assignment: CDR1 KGHSH and CDR2 LQKENI. The CDR3 length is 14 residues. Trimming removed 5 bases from V and 0 bases from J, with 11 bases in between.